This T cell receptor (beta chain) was obtained from a study of radiation and T cells in renal cell carcinoma. The protocol was immunoSEQ multiplex PCR, while the TCRdb copy is restricted to in-frame clones and leaves out a portion. Among around 130,000 clones listed, about 88% were seen once. The time point is: blood 2 weeks post-SBRT. As for treatment: 15 Gy SBRT to primary tumor, nephrectomy 4 weeks later. Radiation-treated patients gave blood at baseline, week 2 and week 4. The patient's renal cell carcinoma had clear cell pathology. The CDR3 length is 13 residues. The germline V gene encodes CDR1 SGDLS and CDR2 YYNGEE. Trimming left V 0 bases short and J 0 bases short, with 4 bases between. About this clone itself: Its antigen remains unknown.

The study, taken as a whole, reports: Top tumor clonotypes rose in blood 2 weeks post-radiation, then contracted.

The genes are TRBV9 and TRBJ2-7; D not resolved. The clonotype comes from a woman in her 70s with renal cell carcinoma. The sequencing used blood, collected from a patient whose treatment included radiotherapy and nephrectomy. CDR3 in DNA: TGTGCCAGCAGCGTAGGACCCTCCTACGAGCAGTACTTC. This translates into CASSVGPSYEQYF.